This entry concerns a single TCR beta chain. The data were taken from a study of T cell changes during pregnancy in multiple sclerosis. The length of the CDR3 is 14 residues. Losses at the gene ends were 6 bases for V and 1 base for J; bases not matched to a gene: 5. Germline V gene lookup returns CDR1 LGHNA and CDR2 YNFKEQ. TCRdb's table, derived via immunoSEQ multiplex PCR, lists solely in-frame clones and lacks some. Altogether tens of thousands of clones are present, just over 90% being singletons, with the ten largest covering less than 2.5%. The receptor was derived from a female donor in good health, enrolled as a control in a pregnancy study. The chain joins TRBV4-2 to TRBJ1-1, with 7 bases aligning to TRBD1. The source was peripheral blood, collected in the second trimester of pregnancy. The CDR3 here is CASRLSGGNTEAFF. CDR3 DNA sequence: TGTGCCAGCAGACTATCAGGGGGGAACACTGAAGCTTTCTTT.